This TCR beta chain was identified during a study of blood T cell repertoires in COVID-19. Whole-study context: Italy, Spain and the United States were the sources of the convalescent and acute COVID-19 samples. PBMCs, B-cell-depleted T cells, or T cells provided the cDNA or gDNA that made up the material.

The CDR3 has 19 residues. The germline V gene has CDR1 MDHEN and CDR2 SYDVKM. V dropped 10 bases and J dropped 4; count of bases not matched to a gene: 25. In the original workflow: Nucleated cell counts were estimated from reference gene primer amplification. TCRdb's table, derived via immunoSEQ multiplex PCR, lists solely in-frame clones and lacks some. V and J calls and clone size are given by that table; D and trimming were obtained from the DNA. Found here are over 100,000 clones, about 79% of them singletons; the top ten hold around 8%. V usage is TRBV28 and J usage is TRBJ1-5; 7 bases map to TRBD1. The sequenced material came from peripheral blood. This clonotype was obtained from a woman older than 75 with active or convalescent COVID-19. The CDR3 sequence: CATRAPTGVGFFRNQPQHF. The DNA for the CDR3 is TGTGCCACCCGGGCTCCAACAGGGGTGGGCTTTTTTCGGAATCAGCCCCAGCATTTT.